Listed below are T cell receptor beta chains from one sample, sequenced in a study of shared clonotypes between healthy human individuals. Using immunoSEQ multiplex PCR, the repertoire was profiled, and TCRdb retains in-frame clones only, with some absent. The data contain 1.4 million to 1.5 million clones, roughly 96% of them singletons. The source material was naive CD4+ T cells sorted from blood. The source of these receptors is a man aged 25-45 years in good health. CDR3s include the opening cysteine and the closing phenylalanine or tryptophan. D genes are given only for firm matches. Not every row has a clone size; where given, it reads once, few, many or a size class.

clone size: -; D gene: TRBD2; V gene: TRBV28; CDR3 length: 14; J gene: TRBJ2-1; CDR3 protein: CASSLMGGYNEQFF; CDR3 DNA: TGTGCCAGCAGTTTAATGGGGGGGTACAATGAGCAGTTCTTC
clone size: -; D gene: -; V gene: TRBV28; CDR3 length: 15; J gene: TRBJ2-2; CDR3 protein: CASSLGGLHTGELFF; CDR3 DNA: TGTGCCAGCAGTCTAGGTGGACTACACACCGGGGAGCTGTTTTTT
clone size: -; D gene: -; V gene: TRBV6-6; CDR3 length: 11; J gene: TRBJ1-1; CDR3 protein: CASSARTYSFF; CDR3 DNA: TGTGCCAGCAGTGCCCGGACCTACTCTTTCTTT
clone size: -; D gene: -; V gene: TRBV27; CDR3 length: 16; J gene: TRBJ2-3; CDR3 protein: CASRPWGFSSTDTQYF; CDR3 DNA: TGTGCCAGCCGACCCTGGGGATTTTCTAGCACAGATACGCAGTATTTT
clone size: -; D gene: -; V gene: TRBV5-1; CDR3 length: 14; J gene: TRBJ2-7; CDR3 protein: CASSSGLSSYEQYF; CDR3 DNA: TGCGCCAGCAGCTCCGGACTGAGCTCCTACGAGCAGTACTTC
clone size: -; D gene: -; V gene: TRBV10-1; CDR3 length: 13; J gene: TRBJ2-1; CDR3 protein: CASSETPLNEQFF; CDR3 DNA: TGCGCCAGCAGTGAGACCCCCCTCAATGAGCAGTTCTTC
clone size: once; D gene: -; V gene: TRBV19; CDR3 length: 13; J gene: TRBJ1-4; CDR3 protein: CASSIEDREKLFF; CDR3 DNA: TGTGCCAGTAGTATAGAGGACCGGGAAAAACTGTTTTTT
clone size: -; D gene: -; V gene: TRBV19; CDR3 length: 14; J gene: TRBJ2-1; CDR3 protein: CASSIVTLYNEQFF; CDR3 DNA: TGTGCCAGTAGTATAGTGACCCTCTACAATGAGCAGTTCTTC
clone size: -; D gene: -; V gene: TRBV5-1; CDR3 length: 15; J gene: TRBJ2-3; CDR3 protein: CASSLAASGTDTQYF; CDR3 DNA: TGCGCCAGCAGCTTGGCGGCTAGCGGCACAGATACGCAGTATTTT
clone size: -; D gene: TRBD2; V gene: TRBV5-1; CDR3 length: 15; J gene: TRBJ2-7; CDR3 protein: CASSLGLAVNYEQYF; CDR3 DNA: TGCGCCAGCAGCCTGGGACTAGCGGTAAACTACGAGCAGTACTTC
clone size: -; D gene: -; V gene: TRBV11-3; CDR3 length: 12; J gene: TRBJ2-3; CDR3 protein: CASSLGRDTQYF; CDR3 DNA: TGTGCCAGCAGTTTAGGCAGGGATACGCAGTATTTT
clone size: once; D gene: -; V gene: TRBV6-5; CDR3 length: 13; J gene: TRBJ2-7; CDR3 protein: CASSSWGPAEQYF; CDR3 DNA: TGTGCCAGCAGTTCGTGGGGCCCCGCCGAGCAGTACTTC
clone size: -; D gene: -; V gene: TRBV2; CDR3 length: 13; J gene: TRBJ1-4; CDR3 protein: CATQGDINEKLFF; CDR3 DNA: TGTGCCACGCAGGGCGACATTAATGAAAAACTGTTTTTT
clone size: -; D gene: -; V gene: TRBV6-1; CDR3 length: 13; J gene: TRBJ2-7; CDR3 protein: CASNRVLRDEQYF; CDR3 DNA: TGTGCCAGCAATAGGGTCCTTAGGGACGAGCAGTACTTC
clone size: -; D gene: -; V gene: TRBV7-6; CDR3 length: 16; J gene: TRBJ1-4; CDR3 protein: CASSLPGAGTGEKLFF; CDR3 DNA: TGTGCCAGCAGCCTACCGGGGGCAGGGACGGGTGAAAAACTGTTTTTT
clone size: -; D gene: -; V gene: TRBV2; CDR3 length: 14; J gene: TRBJ1-2; CDR3 protein: CASSDGGGSMDYTF; CDR3 DNA: TGTGCCAGCAGTGATGGGGGGGGATCTATGGACTACACCTTC
clone size: -; D gene: -; V gene: TRBV4-3; CDR3 length: 14; J gene: TRBJ2-7; CDR3 protein: CASSQVWGPGEQYF; CDR3 DNA: TGCGCCAGCAGCCAAGTTTGGGGGCCGGGGGAGCAGTACTTC
clone size: -; D gene: -; V gene: TRBV15; CDR3 length: 15; J gene: TRBJ2-2; CDR3 protein: CATSRGLRNTGELFF; CDR3 DNA: TGTGCCACCAGCAGAGGGTTGCGGAACACCGGGGAGCTGTTTTTT
clone size: -; D gene: -; V gene: TRBV6-1; CDR3 length: 11; J gene: TRBJ2-1; CDR3 protein: CASRTGNEQFF; CDR3 DNA: TGTGCCAGCAGGACTGGCAATGAGCAGTTCTTC
clone size: few; D gene: -; V gene: TRBV10-3; CDR3 length: 13; J gene: TRBJ2-2; CDR3 protein: CAISVLDTGELFF; CDR3 DNA: TGTGCCATCAGTGTCTTAGACACCGGGGAGCTGTTTTTT
clone size: -; D gene: TRBD2; V gene: TRBV5-4; CDR3 length: 16; J gene: TRBJ2-3; CDR3 protein: CASSWTSGGPTDTQYF; CDR3 DNA: TGTGCCAGCAGCTGGACTAGCGGGGGACCCACAGATACGCAGTATTTT
clone size: -; D gene: -; V gene: TRBV28; CDR3 length: 13; J gene: TRBJ2-2; CDR3 protein: CASSLLGPGELFF; CDR3 DNA: TGTGCCAGCAGTTTATTGGGACCCGGGGAGCTGTTTTTT
clone size: many; D gene: -; V gene: TRBV25-1; CDR3 length: 15; J gene: TRBJ2-2; CDR3 protein: CASSEAGSGTGELFF; CDR3 DNA: TGTGCCAGCAGTGAAGCCGGGAGCGGAACCGGGGAGCTGTTTTTT
clone size: -; D gene: -; V gene: TRBV5-4; CDR3 length: 12; J gene: TRBJ2-3; CDR3 protein: CASSLEVDTQYF; CDR3 DNA: TGTGCCAGCAGCTTGGAAGTGGATACGCAGTATTTT
clone size: -; D gene: -; V gene: TRBV2; CDR3 length: 15; J gene: TRBJ2-3; CDR3 protein: CASSDLAWGTDTQYF; CDR3 DNA: TGTGCCAGCAGTGATCTAGCGTGGGGCACAGATACGCAGTATTTT
clone size: once; D gene: TRBD1; V gene: TRBV6-5; CDR3 length: 14; J gene: TRBJ1-2; CDR3 protein: CASSTRQGGDGYTF; CDR3 DNA: TGTGCCAGCAGTACCAGACAGGGAGGCGATGGCTACACCTTC
clone size: -; D gene: -; V gene: TRBV25-1; CDR3 length: 14; J gene: TRBJ1-5; CDR3 protein: CASSESGVSQPQHF; CDR3 DNA: TGTGCCAGCAGTGAATCAGGGGTCAGTCAGCCCCAGCATTTT
clone size: -; D gene: -; V gene: TRBV5-6; CDR3 length: 16; J gene: TRBJ2-1; CDR3 protein: CASSFIRPPSSNEQFF; CDR3 DNA: TGTGCCAGCAGCTTTATTAGACCTCCAAGTAGCAATGAGCAGTTCTTC
clone size: -; D gene: -; V gene: TRBV5-5; CDR3 length: 11; J gene: TRBJ2-7; CDR3 protein: CASSLNYEQYF; CDR3 DNA: TGTGCCAGCAGCTTAAACTACGAGCAGTACTTC
clone size: -; D gene: TRBD1; V gene: TRBV11-2; CDR3 length: 17; J gene: TRBJ2-1; CDR3 protein: CASSFSLGQGVYNEQFF; CDR3 DNA: TGTGCCAGCAGCTTCTCCCTCGGACAGGGTGTCTACAATGAGCAGTTCTTC
clone size: -; D gene: -; V gene: TRBV9; CDR3 length: 17; J gene: TRBJ1-5; CDR3 protein: CASSVGPNWSSNQPQHF; CDR3 DNA: TGTGCCAGCAGCGTAGGACCAAACTGGAGTAGCAATCAGCCCCAGCATTTT
clone size: once; D gene: TRBD2; V gene: TRBV7-9; CDR3 length: 14; J gene: TRBJ2-7; CDR3 protein: CASSFGGGDYEQYF; CDR3 DNA: TGTGCCAGCAGCTTTGGCGGGGGAGACTACGAGCAGTACTTC
clone size: once; D gene: -; V gene: TRBV18; CDR3 length: 13; J gene: TRBJ2-7; CDR3 protein: CASSRYDTHEQYF; CDR3 DNA: TGTGCCAGCTCACGTTATGACACCCACGAGCAGTACTTC
clone size: -; D gene: -; V gene: TRBV7-9; CDR3 length: 11; J gene: TRBJ2-5; CDR3 protein: CASELGETQYF; CDR3 DNA: TGTGCCAGTGAGTTAGGAGAGACCCAGTACTTC
clone size: -; D gene: -; V gene: TRBV6-4; CDR3 length: 9; J gene: TRBJ2-1; CDR3 protein: CASIGEQFF; CDR3 DNA: TGTGCCAGCATCGGTGAGCAGTTCTTC
clone size: -; D gene: TRBD1; V gene: TRBV7-8; CDR3 length: 15; J gene: TRBJ1-4; CDR3 protein: CASSASGTGFEKLFF; CDR3 DNA: TGTGCCAGCAGCGCCTCCGGGACAGGGTTTGAAAAACTGTTTTTT
clone size: -; D gene: -; V gene: TRBV15; CDR3 length: 11; J gene: TRBJ2-5; CDR3 protein: CATSRRGTQYF; CDR3 DNA: TGTGCCACCAGCAGGCGAGGGACCCAGTACTTC
clone size: -; D gene: TRBD2; V gene: TRBV5-6; CDR3 length: 16; J gene: TRBJ2-1; CDR3 protein: CASSFFERENYNEQFF; CDR3 DNA: TGTGCCAGCAGCTTCTTCGAGCGGGAGAACTACAATGAGCAGTTCTTC
clone size: -; D gene: TRBD1; V gene: TRBV10-3; CDR3 length: 14; J gene: TRBJ2-7; CDR3 protein: CAISERGQNYEQYF; CDR3 DNA: TGTGCCATCAGTGAAAGGGGGCAAAACTACGAGCAGTACTTC
clone size: -; D gene: -; V gene: TRBV30; CDR3 length: 15; J gene: TRBJ2-7; CDR3 protein: CAWSVQGAGTYEQYF; CDR3 DNA: TGTGCCTGGAGTGTACAAGGGGCCGGCACCTACGAGCAGTACTTC
clone size: -; D gene: -; V gene: TRBV27; CDR3 length: 15; J gene: TRBJ1-2; CDR3 protein: CATSSASLPNYGYTF; CDR3 DNA: TGTGCCACCAGTTCAGCCTCCCTTCCTAACTATGGCTACACCTTC
clone size: once; D gene: TRBD1; V gene: TRBV7-9; CDR3 length: 14; J gene: TRBJ1-1; CDR3 protein: CASSQNNRGQTAFF; CDR3 DNA: TGTGCCAGCAGCCAAAATAACAGGGGGCAGACAGCTTTCTTT
clone size: -; D gene: TRBD2; V gene: TRBV15; CDR3 length: 15; J gene: TRBJ2-3; CDR3 protein: CATSRILAAGDTQYF; CDR3 DNA: TGTGCCACCAGCAGGATTCTAGCGGCGGGAGATACGCAGTATTTT
clone size: -; D gene: -; V gene: TRBV7-2; CDR3 length: 14; J gene: TRBJ2-7; CDR3 protein: CASSLGTIAAEQYF; CDR3 DNA: TGTGCCAGCAGCTTAGGGACGATAGCGGCCGAGCAGTACTTC
clone size: -; D gene: TRBD2; V gene: TRBV27; CDR3 length: 13; J gene: TRBJ2-1; CDR3 protein: CASSSLAGGEQFF; CDR3 DNA: TGTGCCAGCAGTTCACTAGCGGGAGGGGAGCAGTTCTTC
clone size: -; D gene: -; V gene: TRBV5-4; CDR3 length: 15; J gene: TRBJ1-1; CDR3 protein: CASSLVIGANTEAFF; CDR3 DNA: TGTGCCAGCAGCTTGGTGATAGGAGCGAACACTGAAGCTTTCTTT
clone size: -; D gene: -; V gene: TRBV15; CDR3 length: 16; J gene: TRBJ2-5; CDR3 protein: CATSRSLTEIQETQYF; CDR3 DNA: TGTGCCACCAGCAGATCTCTTACAGAAATCCAAGAGACCCAGTACTTC
clone size: -; D gene: -; V gene: TRBV9; CDR3 length: 13; J gene: TRBJ2-3; CDR3 protein: CASSVQGTDTQYF; CDR3 DNA: TGTGCCAGCAGCGTACAGGGTACAGATACGCAGTATTTT
clone size: -; D gene: TRBD1; V gene: TRBV18; CDR3 length: 15; J gene: TRBJ1-2; CDR3 protein: CASSGQGPGASGYTF; CDR3 DNA: TGTGCCAGCTCAGGACAGGGGCCCGGGGCTTCGGGCTACACCTTC
clone size: -; D gene: TRBD1; V gene: TRBV9; CDR3 length: 14; J gene: TRBJ1-2; CDR3 protein: CASSVVDRVQGYTF; CDR3 DNA: TGTGCCAGCAGCGTAGTGGACAGGGTGCAGGGCTACACCTTC
clone size: -; D gene: -; V gene: TRBV27; CDR3 length: 16; J gene: TRBJ2-7; CDR3 protein: CASTPARTASGDEQYF; CDR3 DNA: TGTGCCAGCACTCCAGCCAGGACAGCGAGCGGGGACGAGCAGTACTTC
clone size: -; D gene: TRBD2; V gene: TRBV27; CDR3 length: 15; J gene: TRBJ2-7; CDR3 protein: CASRGTSGPSYEQYF; CDR3 DNA: TGTGCCAGCAGAGGGACTAGCGGGCCGTCCTACGAGCAGTACTTC
clone size: -; D gene: -; V gene: TRBV5-1; CDR3 length: 14; J gene: TRBJ1-1; CDR3 protein: CASSPVEQGNEAFF; CDR3 DNA: TGCGCCAGCAGCCCCGTCGAACAGGGCAACGAAGCTTTCTTT
clone size: -; D gene: -; V gene: TRBV27; CDR3 length: 14; J gene: TRBJ1-5; CDR3 protein: CASSFLAGNQPQHF; CDR3 DNA: TGTGCCAGCAGTTTTTTGGCGGGAAATCAGCCCCAGCATTTT